What follows describes a single TCR beta chain. The source of the sample is a study of blood T cell repertoires in COVID-19. Study summary: Donors in the United States, Italy and Spain gave samples during acute or convalescent COVID-19. In each case, the material was cDNA or gDNA derived from T cells, B-cell-depleted T cells, or PBMCs.

This CDR3 is built from 14 residues. Between the trimmed V and J ends, which lost 6 bases and 1 base, there was a span of 10 bases. Germline CDR1 and CDR2: WSHSY and SAAADI. As handled by the study authors: Reference gene primer amplification gave nucleated cell count estimates. TCRdb's copy holds only in-frame clones and misses some; the assay was immunoSEQ multiplex PCR. D and trimming come from the DNA, and the V and J calls and clone size come from that table. The sample has 150,000 to 200,000 clones; roughly 80% are singletons. The chain links TRBV10-2 to TRBJ1-3, with D tentatively TRBD1 (5 bases). The receptor was derived from a man aged 55 to 69 with active or convalescent COVID-19. Sequencing input: peripheral blood. The CDR3 loop reads CASSPTGSGNTIYF. Here the CDR3 DNA reads TGCGCCAGCAGCCCCACAGGTTCTGGAAACACCATATATTTT.